The clone carrying this T cell receptor beta chain appeared many times. Germline loops: CDR1 MNHEY, CDR2 SVGEGT. V trimming: 5 bases; J trimming: 6 bases; junction bases outside the gene matches: 11. The CDR3 has 16 amino acids. TCRdb re-called the reads through MiXCR, storing one row per CDR3 protein. Among 200,000 to 300,000 distinct CDR3 sequences, roughly an eighth were seen once, and the ten largest hold 1.5% to 2%. This sample is part of a study of T cell repertoires in cytomegalovirus infection. The specimen was PBMCs. The gene calls are TRBV6-2 or TRBV6-3 and TRBJ2-4; 9 bases fit TRBD2. This TCR was recovered from a human donor in good health (CMV status not recorded). Some clones in this sample may be carry-over from other donors' samples. The CDR3 region has the DNA TGTGCCAGCAGTAGGTCGGCGGGAGGGCCGGGAAACATTCAGTACTTC. The encoded protein is CASSRSAGGPGNIQYF.